The sequence of this TCR beta chain was determined in a study of T cell responses to AZD1222 COVID-19 vaccine. CDR1 SNHLY and CDR2 FYNNEI come from the germline V gene. Trimming removed 8 bases at V and 4 bases at J, with 11 bases between. This CDR3 region has 13 residues. Produced via immunoSEQ multiplex PCR; TCRdb's table is partial and in-frame only. The table has 100,000 to 130,000 clones, about 89% seen once. This specimen was peripheral blood, taken 28 days after the second AZD1222 dose. The chain uses TRBV2 and TRBJ2-2, with D possibly TRBD1 on 5 matching bases. The clonotype comes from an adult who received the AZD1222 COVID-19 vaccine. CDR3 protein: CASRKGFTGELFF. For the CDR3, the DNA is TGTGCCAGCCGAAAGGGGTTCACCGGGGAGCTGTTTTTT.